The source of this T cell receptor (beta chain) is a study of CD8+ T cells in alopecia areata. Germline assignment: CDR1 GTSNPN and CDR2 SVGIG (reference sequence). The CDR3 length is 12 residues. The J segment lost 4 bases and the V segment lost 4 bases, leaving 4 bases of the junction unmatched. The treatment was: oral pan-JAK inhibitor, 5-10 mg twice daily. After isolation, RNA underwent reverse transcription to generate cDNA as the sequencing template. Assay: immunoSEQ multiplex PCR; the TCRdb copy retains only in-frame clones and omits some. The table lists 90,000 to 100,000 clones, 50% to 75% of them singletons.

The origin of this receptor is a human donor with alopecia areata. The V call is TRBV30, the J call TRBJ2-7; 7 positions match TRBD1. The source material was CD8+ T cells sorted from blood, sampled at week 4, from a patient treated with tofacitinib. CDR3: CAWKTGAYEQYF. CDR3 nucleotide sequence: TGTGCCTGGAAAACAGGGGCTTACGAGCAGTACTTC. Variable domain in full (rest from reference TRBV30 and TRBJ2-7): SQTIHQWPATLVQPVGSPLSLECTVEGTSNPNLYWYRQAAGRGLQLLFYSVGIGQISSEVPQNLSASRPQDRQFILSSKKLLLSDSGFYLCAWKTGAYEQYFGPGTRLTVT.